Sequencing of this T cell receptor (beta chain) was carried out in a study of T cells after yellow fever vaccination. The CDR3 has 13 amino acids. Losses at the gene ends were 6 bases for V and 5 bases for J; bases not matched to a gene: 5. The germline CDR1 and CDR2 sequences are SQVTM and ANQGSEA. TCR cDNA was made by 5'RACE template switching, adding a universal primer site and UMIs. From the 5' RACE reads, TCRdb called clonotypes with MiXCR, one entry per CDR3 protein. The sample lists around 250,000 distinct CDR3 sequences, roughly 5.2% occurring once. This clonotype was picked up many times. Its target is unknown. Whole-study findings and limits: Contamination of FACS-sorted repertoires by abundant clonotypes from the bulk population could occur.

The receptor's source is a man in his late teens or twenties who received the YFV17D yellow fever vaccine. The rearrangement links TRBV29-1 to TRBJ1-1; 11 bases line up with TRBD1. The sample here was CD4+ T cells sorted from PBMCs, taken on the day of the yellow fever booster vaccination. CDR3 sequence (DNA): TGCAGCGTAGGACAGGGGGCCTCGACTGAAGCTTTCTTT. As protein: CSVGQGASTEAFF.